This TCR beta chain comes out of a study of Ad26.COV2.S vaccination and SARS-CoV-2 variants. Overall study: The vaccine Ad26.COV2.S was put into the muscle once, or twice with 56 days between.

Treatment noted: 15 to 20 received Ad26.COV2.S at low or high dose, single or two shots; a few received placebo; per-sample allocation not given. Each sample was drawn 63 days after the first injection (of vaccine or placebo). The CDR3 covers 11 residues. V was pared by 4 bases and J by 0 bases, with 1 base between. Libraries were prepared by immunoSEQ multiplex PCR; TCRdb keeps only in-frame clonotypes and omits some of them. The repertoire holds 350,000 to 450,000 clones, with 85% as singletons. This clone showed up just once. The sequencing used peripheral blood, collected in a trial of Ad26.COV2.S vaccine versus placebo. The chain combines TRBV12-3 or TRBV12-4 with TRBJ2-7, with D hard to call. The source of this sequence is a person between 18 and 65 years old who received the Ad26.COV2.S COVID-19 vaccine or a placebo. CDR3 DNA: TGTGCCAGCAGTTACTCCTACGAGCAGTACTTC. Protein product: CASSYSYEQYF.